This TCR beta chain was sequenced during a study of CD8 T cells in ankylosing spondylitis. Quantitative 5'-RACE with molecular barcodes produced the TCR beta libraries. TCRdb analysed the 5' RACE reads with MiXCR anew, one entry per CDR3 protein. This sample carries approximately 500,000 distinct CDR3 sequences, about 13% of them seen once, and the ten largest clones take under 7.5%. The CDR3 covers 12 residues. V shed 8 bases and J shed 4 bases, with 11 bases lying between them. Per the germline V gene, CDR1 is MDHEN and CDR2 is SYDVKM. Study conclusions and caveats: Past studies reported some motif variants in reactive arthritis synovial fluid and blood. About 8 highly homologous variants formed a TCR beta motif that appeared characteristic of ankylosing spondylitis blood. Disease-linked clones, CD8+, were relatively rare in peripheral blood. Disease-linked clones reportedly showed significant enrichment in matched ankylosing spondylitis synovial fluid.

This clonotype has a handful of counts. Its antigen is unidentified. This chain joins TRBV28 and TRBJ1-2, with no clear D. The source is a male donor with ankylosing spondylitis. The sequenced sample was blood, either unsorted or a sorted T cell fraction (not recorded which). DNA of the CDR3: TGTGCCAGCCGACGGCCCAGCTATGGCTACACCTTC. Encoded protein: CASRRPSYGYTF.